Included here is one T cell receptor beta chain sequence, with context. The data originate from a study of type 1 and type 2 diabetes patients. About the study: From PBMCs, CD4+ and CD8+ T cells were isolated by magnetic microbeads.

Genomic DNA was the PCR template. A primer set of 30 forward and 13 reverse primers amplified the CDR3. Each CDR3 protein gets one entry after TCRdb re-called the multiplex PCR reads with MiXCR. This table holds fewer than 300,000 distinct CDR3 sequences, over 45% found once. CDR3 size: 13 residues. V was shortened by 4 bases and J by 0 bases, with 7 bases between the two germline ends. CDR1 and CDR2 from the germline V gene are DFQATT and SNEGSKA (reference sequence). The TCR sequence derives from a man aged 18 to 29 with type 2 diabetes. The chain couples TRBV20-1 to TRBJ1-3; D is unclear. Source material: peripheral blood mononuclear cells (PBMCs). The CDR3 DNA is TGCAGTGCTATTGCCGACTCTGGAAACACCATATATTTT. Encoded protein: CSAIADSGNTIYF.